These 16 T cell receptor beta chains were all obtained from the same sample, sequenced in a study of post-analysis software for immune sequencing data. These TCRs are of unknown antigen specificity. Study-wide results and limits: Included in a set of about five TRBV segments more frequent in patients than controls were TRBV5-6, TRBV5-1 and TRBV20-1.

The library was made from cDNA and included unique molecular identifiers. TCRdb called the PCR reads again in MiXCR, with one record for every CDR3 protein. The sample yields around 710,000 distinct CDR3 sequences, roughly 50% seen once. The specimen was blood. The receptors derive from a girl aged 5-17 years with multiple sclerosis.

The chain has TRBV20-1 and TRBJ1-3; 8 nucleotides align to TRBD1. Germline-derived CDR1 and CDR2 are DFQATT and SNEGSKA (reference sequence). This CDR3 spans 16 amino acids. Trimming cost V 3 bases and J 0 bases; bases outside gene matches: 7. DNA of the CDR3: TGCAGTGCTAGCCTTGGGGACAGGAGCTCTGGAAACACCATATATTTT. It encodes CSASLGDRSSGNTIYF.

This chain connects TRBV10-3 to TRBJ2-7; TRBD2 aligns across 15 bases. This CDR3 has 17 amino acids. J gave up 1 base and V 3 bases, and 4 bases lay outside the gene matches. Germline-derived CDR1 and CDR2 are ENHRY and SYGVKD. The CDR3 DNA is TGTGCCATCAGTGATTCCGGGACTAGCGGGAGGTCCTACGAGCAGTACTTC. Its protein product is CAISDSGTSGRSYEQYF.

In this sample, this clonotype turned up once. V is TRBV29-1 and J is TRBJ2-5, with D unclear. The CDR3 extends over 13 amino acids. Trimming cost V 5 bases and J 0 bases, with 10 bases left between them. Per germline, CDR1 SQVTM and CDR2 ANQGSEA. CDR3 in amino acids: CSVIGVNQETQYF. CDR3 sequence (DNA): TGCAGCGTTATTGGGGTTAACCAAGAGACCCAGTACTTC.

The chain carries TRBV12-3 or TRBV12-4 and TRBJ2-7, with 8 bases that match TRBD1. J lost 7 bases, V lost 1 base, and 3 bases had no gene match. This CDR3 region has 13 residues. The CDR3 coding sequence is TGTGCCAGCAGTTTAGGGACAGGGAGTGAGCAGTACTTC. Residues: CASSLGTGSEQYF.

J is TRBJ2-3 and V is TRBV27, with TRBD1 as a possible D gene (5 bases). This CDR3 is built from 15 residues. Germline lookup yields CDR1 MNHEY and CDR2 SMNVEV (reference sequence). With 7 bases removed from V and 2 bases from J, the gap between germline ends came to 16 bases. For the CDR3, the DNA is TGTGCCAGCAAATATAAGGGGATCCCCACAGATACGCAGTATTTT. The encoded protein is CASKYKGIPTDTQYF.

V gene TRBV5-1 combines with J gene TRBJ2-1, with a possible D match to TRBD1 (5 bases). V dropped 6 bases and J dropped 7 bases, with 20 bases sitting between them. The CDR3 consists of 15 residues. From germline, CDR1 is SGHRS and CDR2 YFSETQ. The CDR3 coding sequence is TGCGCCAGCACCCCCACCAGGGCCCTCTCTAATGAGCAGTTCTTC. As protein: CASTPTRALSNEQFF.

DNA of the CDR3: TGTGCCAGCAGCCACGGCAGAGCGTGGGTGCGGGAGACCCAGTACTTC. Translated, it gives CASSHGRAWVRETQYF. The rearrangement links TRBV7-2 to TRBJ2-5; no reliable D call. The V gene lost 5 bases and the J gene lost 5 bases, with 21 bases spanning the gap. The CDR3 sequence is 16 residues long. Germline V gene data show CDR1 as SGHTA and CDR2 as FQGNSA.

With regard to this clonotype: The junction departs from the called germline gene at one end, perhaps through a read error. J is TRBJ2-3 and V is TRBV5-1; 9 positions match TRBD2. The CDR3 sequence is 16 residues long. Germline V gene sequence: CDR1 SGHRS, CDR2 YFSETQ. CDR3 region: CVSSLGLAGNTDTQYF. CDR3 nucleotide sequence: TGCGTCAGCAGCTTGGGGCTAGCGGGGAACACAGATACGCAGTATTTT.

This sequence joins TRBV28 and TRBJ1-2, with 8 bases identical to TRBD1. There are 15 residues in the CDR3. After removal of 2 bases from V and 0 bases from J, the junction contained 2 bases not matched to a gene. In germline, CDR1 is MDHEN, CDR2 SYDVKM. CDR3 in amino acids: CASSLQGAANYGYTF. As DNA, the CDR3 is TGTGCCAGCAGTTTACAGGGGGCAGCTAACTATGGCTACACCTTC.

J is TRBJ2-1 and V is TRBV29-1; no clear D. V lost 2 bases to trimming and J lost 6 bases, with 2 bases between them. CDR3 length: 10 amino acids. The germline gives CDR1 SQVTM, CDR2 ANQGSEA. The CDR3 DNA reads TGCAGCGTTGAACCCAATGAGCAGTTCTTC. This gives the protein CSVEPNEQFF.

The sample holds a few counts of this clonotype. The rearrangement links TRBV7-3 to TRBJ2-7, with D possibly called TRBD1 or TRBD2 (5 bases each). V was shortened by 4 bases and J by 6 bases, with 19 bases between the two germline ends. The germline CDR1 and CDR2 sequences are SGHTA and FQGTGA. The length of the CDR3 is 15 residues. The CDR3 protein is CASSSTSRGAGEQYF. The CDR3 nucleotides read TGTGCCAGCAGCTCCACCTCTAGAGGGGCAGGCGAGCAGTACTTC.

The chain is built from TRBV5-1 and TRBJ2-1; TRBD2 is a possible D gene (5 bases). V dropped 3 bases and J dropped 7 bases, with 8 bases sitting between them. CDR1 and CDR2 from the germline V gene are SGHRS and YFSETQ. This CDR3 contains 12 residues. As DNA, the CDR3 is TGCGCCAGCAGCTGGGAGCGGAATGAGCAGTTCTTC. Protein product: CASSWERNEQFF.

This chain uses TRBV20-1 with TRBJ1-5; TRBD1 is a possible D gene (5 bases). This CDR3 contains 14 residues. V lost 3 bases to trimming and J lost 6 bases, with 15 bases between them. CDR1 is DFQATT and CDR2 is SNEGSKA in the germline V gene (reference sequence). Here the CDR3 DNA reads TGCAGTGCTAGTAAGCCGGGGGGACGTCAGCCCCAGCATTTT. This gives the protein CSASKPGGRQPQHF.

This clonotype occurred once. The chain employs TRBV5-6 and TRBJ2-3; 7 bases fit TRBD1. Germline loops: CDR1 SGHDT, CDR2 YYEEEE. The CDR3 has 14 residues. V lost 3 bases and J lost 6; bases outside the gene matches: 7. The CDR3 sequence: CASSSTGTVDTQYF. Written as DNA, the CDR3 is TGTGCCAGCAGCTCGACCGGGACAGTTGATACGCAGTATTTT.

This clonotype was recorded a few times. This chain connects TRBV29-1 to TRBJ2-5, with 9 bases identical to TRBD2. This CDR3 has 16 amino acids. The J segment lost 5 bases and the V segment lost 3 bases, leaving 13 bases of the junction unmatched. Per the germline V gene, CDR1 is SQVTM and CDR2 is ANQGSEA. In nucleotides, the CDR3 is TGCAGCGTTGATCCAACTAGCGGGCTGAGAGGGGAGACCCAGTACTTC. It codes for CSVDPTSGLRGETQYF.

This clonotype has only a few counts. V is TRBV29-1 and J is TRBJ2-7; 8 bases are a match to TRBD1. Looked up from germline, CDR1 is SQVTM and CDR2 is ANQGSEA. This CDR3 is built from 14 residues. V lost 5 bases and J lost 2; bases outside the gene matches: 8. CDR3 nucleotides: TGCAGCGTTTCACGGCAGGGGGCCCCCTACGAGCAGTACTTC. Its protein is CSVSRQGAPYEQYF.